The table lists the clone carrying this T cell receptor beta chain with a few counts. This sample was taken from a study of response to subunit inactivated influenza vaccine. TCRdb used MiXCR to reprocess the RT-PCR reads, holding one entry per CDR3 protein. Of about 780,000 distinct CDR3 sequences detected, around 18% appear once; the ten largest clones hold about a tenth. This TCR came from a man aged 45-60 years who received an inactivated influenza vaccine. The sequences come from PBMCs from blood, collected 4 to 6 days after vaccination.

This chain's CDR3 is CSAAADTQYF. DNA for the CDR3: TGCAGTGCGGCAGCAGATACGCAGTATTTT. The chain uses TRBV20-1 and TRBJ2-3, with D unclear. Trimming removed 6 bases from V and 4 bases from J, with 5 bases in between. The V gene's germline CDR1 is DFQATT and CDR2 SNEGSKA (reference sequence). The CDR3 loop spans 10 amino acids.